These 15 T cell receptor beta chains originate from one sample sequenced in a study of lymphopenia after photon versus proton radiotherapy. Data came from immunoSEQ multiplex PCR; TCRdb stores just in-frame clones and leaves some out. This repertoire shows about 70,000 clones, around 93% found once; its top ten account for around 2.2%. The sequencing here drew on peripheral blood, taken from a patient treated with photon-based radiotherapy. These receptors came from a woman in her forties with cholangiocarcinoma.

The chain uses TRBV2 and TRBJ2-1; D uncertain. CDR3 length equals 16 residues. Germline CDR1 SNHLY, CDR2 FYNNEI. Trimming left V 1 base short and J 0 bases short, with 10 bases between. Here the CDR3 reads CASSEGVRSSYNEQFF. Written as DNA, the CDR3 is TGTGCCAGCAGTGAAGGGGTCAGAAGCTCCTACAATGAGCAGTTCTTC.

The J gene is TRBJ1-2, the V gene TRBV5-1; the D gene is possibly TRBD1 (5 bases). Germline CDR1 and CDR2: SGHRS and YFSETQ. Trimming removed 3 bases from V and 4 bases from J, with 13 bases in between. This CDR3 is 14 amino acids long. The CDR3: CASSWGREAYGYTF. The CDR3 DNA is TGCGCCAGCAGCTGGGGCAGGGAGGCCTATGGCTACACCTTC.

This clone has a handful of counts. The rearrangement joins TRBV6-1 to TRBJ1-6; D may be TRBD1 (6 bases). The germline CDR1 and CDR2 sequences are MNHNS and SASEGT. Trimming removed 4 bases from V and 8 bases from J, with 18 bases in between. The CDR3 extends over 16 amino acids. CDR3 sequence: CASSGPIQGGDSPLHF. CDR3 sequence (DNA): TGTGCCAGCAGTGGTCCGATACAGGGTGGGGATTCACCCCTCCACTTT.

V gene TRBV6-5 combines with J gene TRBJ2-1; D might be TRBD2 (5 bases). The CDR3 is made up of 15 amino acids. V lost 6 bases and J 6 bases, leaving 18 bases between the germline ends. Germline V gene data show CDR1 as MNHEY and CDR2 as SVGAGI. The CDR3 nucleotides read TGTGCCAGCAGCCTTACCCGACTAAGCACCAATGAGCAGTTCTTC. It specifies CASSLTRLSTNEQFF.

V gene TRBV19 combines with J gene TRBJ1-2, with D possibly matching TRBD1 (6 bases). CDR1 and CDR2 (germline): LNHDA, SQIVND (reference sequence). The CDR3 is made up of 13 amino acids. Trimming shortened V by 4 bases and J by 4 bases, and 10 bases separated the two germline ends. CDR3 nucleotide sequence: TGTGCCAGTAGTAATCGACAGGTCTATGGCTACACCTTC. Its protein product is CASSNRQVYGYTF.

CDR3 loop: CSVVPGTVRPEQYF. The CDR3 coding sequence is TGCAGCGTTGTCCCCGGGACAGTACGTCCCGAGCAGTACTTC. V usage is TRBV29-1 and J usage is TRBJ2-5, with 7 positions matching TRBD1. The DNA end is more similar to TRBJ2-7, so the J call may be wrong. From germline, CDR1 is SQVTM and CDR2 ANQGSEA. The CDR3 is 14 amino acids.

The chain combines TRBV6-1 with TRBJ1-2; D is unclear. V was pared by 3 bases and J by 2 bases, with 16 bases between. The CDR3 sequence is 16 residues long. The germline V gene has CDR1 MNHNS and CDR2 SASEGT. CDR3 amino acids: CASSEAPTGSNYGYTF. The CDR3 DNA reads TGTGCCAGCAGTGAGGCTCCGACCGGAAGCAACTATGGCTACACCTTC.

The V and J genes are TRBV5-1 and TRBJ2-7; TRBD1 is a possible D gene (6 bases). The CDR3 totals 14 residues. Germline V CDR1 and CDR2: SGHRS, YFSETQ. V shed 0 bases and J shed 4 bases, with 11 bases lying between them. The CDR3, as DNA: TGCGCCAGCAGCTTGGAGGGGGTTCAGTACGAGCAGTACTTC. Residues: CASSLEGVQYEQYF. The full variable domain, completed using reference TRBV5-1 and TRBJ2-7, is KAGVTQTPRYLIKTRGQQVTLSCSPISGHRSVSWYQQTPGQGLQFLFEYFSETQRNKGNFPGRFSGRQFSNSRSEMNVSTLELGDSALYLCASSLEGVQYEQYFGPGTRLTVT.

The CDR3 spells CASSPRGGDQPQHF. The CDR3 nucleotides read TGTGCCAGCTCACCACGGGGTGGGGATCAGCCCCAGCATTTT. The gene calls are TRBV18 and TRBJ1-5; D call uncertain. The CDR3 has 14 amino acids. V shed 1 base and J shed 5 bases, with 9 bases lying between them. Germline CDR1 reads KGHSH; CDR2 reads LQKENI.

The chain recombines TRBV11-2 with TRBJ2-7; D is perhaps TRBD1 or TRBD2 (6 bases each). V shed 7 bases and J shed 2 bases, with 24 bases lying between them. The CDR3 totals 17 residues. Per the germline V gene, CDR1 is SGHAT and CDR2 is FQNNGV. Written as DNA, the CDR3 is TGTGCCAGCACGGCGAGGGGGGAGCCCTTTTTTCCCTACGAGCAGTACTTC. This codes for CASTARGEPFFPYEQYF. Full variable domain (rest looked up from reference TRBV11-2 and TRBJ2-7): EAGVAQSPRYKIIEKRQSVAFWCNPISGHATLYWYQQILGQGPKLLIQFQNNGVVDDSQLPKDRFSAERLKGVDSTLKIQPAKLEDSAVYLCASTARGEPFFPYEQYFGPGTRLTVT.

The chain is built from TRBV6-1 and TRBJ2-4; 9 bases align to TRBD1. This CDR3 has 14 amino acids. The germline V gene encodes CDR1 MNHNS and CDR2 SASEGT. Germline trimming cut 5 bases from V and 8 bases from J; bases unmatched to any gene: 7. The CDR3 bases are TGTGCCAGCAGTCCCGGGACAGGGACAGACATTCAGTACTTC. Translating it yields CASSPGTGTDIQYF.

V usage is TRBV19 and J usage is TRBJ2-2, with a possible D match to TRBD1 (6 bases). V dropped 6 bases and J dropped 1 base, with 21 bases sitting between them. Germline V gene lookup returns CDR1 LNHDA and CDR2 SQIVND (reference sequence). The CDR3 runs to 18 residues. The CDR3 coding sequence is TGTGCCAGTAGCTTCGGGGACATTGAGGTTTTGAACACCGGGGAGCTGTTTTTT. It yields the protein CASSFGDIEVLNTGELFF.

Only one count was recorded for this clone. The rearrangement uses TRBV10-3 and TRBJ2-2; D is possibly TRBD1 (5 bases). Trimming stripped 10 bases from V and 4 bases from J, with 16 bases between. CDR3 size: 14 residues. In germline, CDR1 is ENHRY, CDR2 SYGVKD. The CDR3 DNA follows: TGTGCCAGTACAGGTGTAGGTGGCACCGGGGAGCTGTTTTTT. As protein: CASTGVGGTGELFF.

The rearrangement links TRBV14 to TRBJ1-2, with a weak D call TRBD1 (6 bases). This CDR3 contains 13 residues. Deletions cut 4 bases from V and 4 bases from J, with 10 bases between. CDR1 is SGHDN and CDR2 is FVKESK in the germline V gene. The CDR3 nucleotides are TGTGCCAGCAGCCTACAACAGGGCTATGGCTACACCTTC. It codes for CASSLQQGYGYTF. The full variable domain, in which reference TRBV14 and TRBJ1-2 provide the parts outside the CDR3, is EAGVTQFPSHSVIEKGQTVTLRCDPISGHDNLYWYRRVMGKEIKFLLHFVKESKQDESGMPNNRFLAERTGGTYSTLKVQPAELEDSGVYFCASSLQQGYGYTFGSGTRLTVV.

The J gene is TRBJ2-7, the V gene TRBV11-2; the D gene is possibly TRBD1 (6 bases). V was trimmed by 5 bases and J by 3 bases, leaving 20 bases between them. Germline V gives CDR1 SGHAT, CDR2 FQNNGV. The CDR3 length is 16 residues. CDR3 bases: TGTGCCAGCAGCCTCGGTCTGGGGGCGACCCTCTACGAGCAGTACTTC. Protein: CASSLGLGATLYEQYF.